Below are 29 T cell receptor beta chains sequenced from a single sample in a study of vaccination effects on CD4 cells after COVID-19. Viral peptide pools were used in the ViraFEST assay to expand antigen-specific CD4+ T cells, and sequencing came afterward. After more than 8 days in culture, the CD4+ T cells were isolated. Two-dose BNT162b2 or mRNA-1273 vaccination was given to participants. These TCRs are of unknown antigen specificity. Generated by immunoSEQ multiplex PCR, the TCRdb table keeps only in-frame clones and is missing some. The sample shows approximately 30,000 clones, 65% of them seen only once. Here the sequenced sample was CD4+ T cells from PBMCs cultured with SARS-CoV-2 spike peptides, taken after COVID-19 vaccination. All receptors come from a human donor who received a COVID-19 vaccine.

V is TRBV6-2 or TRBV6-3 and J is TRBJ1-1, with D uncertain. The CDR3 totals 13 residues. Trimming shortened V by 2 bases and J by 4 bases, and 8 bases separated the two germline ends. The germline V gene has CDR1 MNHEY and CDR2 SVGEGT. CDR3 loop: CASSYQGFTEAFF. For the CDR3, the DNA is TGTGCCAGCAGTTACCAAGGGTTCACTGAAGCTTTCTTT.

The chain links TRBV21-1 to TRBJ1-1. TRBV21-1 is a pseudogene segment. The length of the CDR3 is 16 residues. The CDR3 is CASSIYPGEMNTEAFF. DNA for the CDR3: TGTGCCAGCAGCATTTACCCGGGAGAAATGAACACTGAAGCTTTCTTT.

The chain couples TRBV12-3 or TRBV12-4 to TRBJ2-5; a possible D gene is TRBD1 (5 bases). CDR3 length equals 11 residues. The V end was cut by 5 bases, the J end by 7 bases, with 8 bases between. The CDR3 spells CASSVQGTQYF. CDR3 nucleotides: TGTGCCAGCAGTGTTCAGGGGACCCAGTACTTC.

The V gene is TRBV4-2, the J gene TRBJ2-7; 7 bases are shared with TRBD2. Losses at the gene ends were 2 bases for V and 1 base for J; bases not matched to a gene: 11. The CDR3 is made up of 17 amino acids. From germline, CDR1 is LGHNA and CDR2 YNFKEQ. The CDR3 reads CASSQPPLRESSYEQYF. In DNA, the CDR3 is TGTGCCAGCAGCCAACCTCCTCTGCGGGAGTCTTCCTACGAGCAGTACTTC.

By proportion, this clone is medium-sized. Additional DNA sequences in this sample encode the identical CDR3. DNA for the CDR3: TGTGCCAGCTCACCGGCCCGAGAGAACACTGAAGCTTTCTTT. Translation: CASSPARENTEAFF. The J gene is TRBJ1-1, the V gene TRBV18, with unresolved D. The CDR3 sequence is 14 residues long. V lost 3 bases and J lost 1, with 9 bases in between. Germline V gene data show CDR1 as KGHSH and CDR2 as LQKENI.

The V call is TRBV25-1, the J call TRBJ2-6; D remains ambiguous. CDR3 length: 13 amino acids. Trimming took 6 bases from V and 4 from J, leaving 7 bases between them. Germline lookup yields CDR1 MGHDK and CDR2 SYGVNS. CDR3 nucleotides: TGTGCCAGCAGCATCTCCGGGGCCAACGTCCTGACTTTC. It is translated as CASSISGANVLTF.

This clone was observed once. This rearrangement joins TRBV6-5 to TRBJ2-5; 8 positions agree with TRBD1. V shed 5 bases, J shed 2 bases, and the junction held 4 bases outside the gene matches. The CDR3 extends over 14 amino acids. Germline CDR1 and CDR2: MNHEY and SVGAGI. CDR3 residues: CASSRTGRQETQYF. The DNA of the CDR3 is TGTGCCAGCAGTCGGACAGGGAGGCAAGAGACCCAGTACTTC.

The sample holds a few counts of this clone. The V and J genes are TRBV5-1 and TRBJ2-3, with 9 positions matching TRBD2. J lost 6 bases, V lost 0 bases, and 8 bases had no gene match. Germline values: CDR1 SGHRS, CDR2 YFSETQ. There are 16 residues in the CDR3. DNA of the CDR3: TGCGCCAGCAGCTTGGCCTTGGCGGGAGGGGACGATACGCAGTATTTT. This codes for CASSLALAGGDDTQYF.

This chain links TRBV4-1 with TRBJ1-4; no clear D gene. The V gene's germline CDR1 is MGHRA and CDR2 YSYEKL. The CDR3 covers 16 residues. Trimming took off 4 bases at V and 8 bases at J, with 20 bases between the two ends. For the CDR3, the DNA is TGCGCCAGCAGCCCCACGACCATTACTATTAGGGAAAAACTGTTTTTT. Amino acid sequence: CASSPTTITIREKLFF.

This clone was found a few times. The chain employs TRBV3-1 (or the pseudogene TRBV3-2) and TRBJ1-1, with D possibly being TRBD1 (6 bases). CDR1 is LGHDT, CDR2 YNNKEL, per germline (reference sequence). The CDR3 has 13 residues. V was pared by 4 bases and J by 5 bases, with 11 bases between. The CDR3 DNA sequence: TGTGCCAGCAGCCTTGGGGGGCGAACTGAAGCTTTCTTT. Its translation is CASSLGGRTEAFF.

The sample holds a few counts of this clone. CDR3 in DNA: TGTGCCAGCTCACCGGTGATAGCGGGCCATGAGCAGTTCTTC. Translating gives CASSPVIAGHEQFF. The chain couples TRBV18 to TRBJ2-1, with TRBD2 matching over 7 bases. V shed 3 bases, J shed 8 bases, and the junction held 7 bases outside the gene matches. The CDR3 has 14 residues. Per germline, CDR1 KGHSH and CDR2 LQKENI.

This chain joins TRBV19 and TRBJ2-5; D possibly corresponds to TRBD1 (5 bases). The CDR3 consists of 13 residues. The germline gives CDR1 LNHDA, CDR2 SQIVND (reference sequence). The V gene lost 4 bases and the J gene lost 2 bases, with 8 bases spanning the gap. As DNA, the CDR3 is TGTGCCAGTAGTACGGACATTCAAGAGACCCAGTACTTC. It yields the protein CASSTDIQETQYF. Full variable domain (remainder filled in from reference TRBV19 and TRBJ2-5): DGGITQSPKYLFRKEGQNVTLSCEQNLNHDAMYWYRQDPGQGLRLIYYSQIVNDFQKGDIAEGYSVSREKKESFPLTVTSAQKNPTAFYLCASSTDIQETQYFGPGTRLLVL.

The chain couples TRBV12-3 or TRBV12-4 to TRBJ2-3, with D unresolved. V lost 6 bases and J 3 bases, leaving 10 bases between the germline ends. The CDR3 runs 13 residues. The CDR3 DNA reads as TGTGCCAGCAGCCGCGTTGTTACAGATACGCAGTATTTT. Translated, it gives CASSRVVTDTQYF.

V and J are TRBV2 and TRBJ2-1, with unresolved D. There are 11 residues in the CDR3. Between the trimmed V and J ends, which lost 4 bases and 6 bases, there was a span of 4 bases. Germline loops: CDR1 SNHLY, CDR2 FYNNEI. The CDR3 loop is CASSGSNEQFF. CDR3 nucleotides: TGTGCCAGCAGTGGGAGCAATGAGCAGTTCTTC.

The sample holds one count of this clone. The CDR3 loop reads CASSFTGGGIYGYTF. The CDR3 DNA is TGTGCCAGCAGCTTCACCGGGGGGGGGATCTATGGCTACACCTTC. This rearrangement joins TRBV3-1 (or the pseudogene TRBV3-2) to TRBJ1-2; D possibly corresponds to TRBD1 (5 bases). Trimming left V 5 bases short and J 4 bases short, with 17 bases between. In germline, CDR1 is LGHDT, CDR2 YNNKEL (reference sequence). There are 15 residues in the CDR3.

The chain couples TRBV10-2 to TRBJ1-5; TRBD1 matches at 10 bases. Germline V gives CDR1 WSHSY, CDR2 SAAADI. V was pared by 6 bases and J by 2 bases, with 19 bases of the junction left unmatched. CDR3 length equals 20 residues. The CDR3 loop is CASSRPRDRGKGFGNQPQHF. CDR3 sequence (DNA): TGCGCCAGCAGCCGACCGAGGGACAGGGGTAAGGGGTTCGGCAATCAGCCCCAGCATTTT.

This clone was seen a handful of times. The V call is TRBV11-1, the J call TRBJ1-1; D is perhaps TRBD1 (6 bases). The CDR3 loop spans 13 amino acids. Germline V gene data show CDR1 as SGHAT and CDR2 as FQDESV (reference sequence). V was clipped by 4 bases and J by 1 base, with 7 bases between them. DNA for the CDR3: TGTGCCAGCAGCTCACAGGGGAACACTGAAGCTTTCTTT. Its protein is CASSSQGNTEAFF.

The chain is built from TRBV3-1 (or the pseudogene TRBV3-2) and TRBJ1-1, with D possibly TRBD1 on 5 matching bases. The CDR3 length is 15 residues. V was clipped by 5 bases and J by 9 bases, with 22 bases between them. Per the germline V gene, CDR1 is LGHDT and CDR2 is YNNKEL (reference sequence). CDR3 sequence: CASSYGTAEGGKAFF. CDR3 DNA sequence: TGTGCCAGCAGCTACGGGACGGCTGAGGGCGGGAAAGCTTTCTTT.

The chain links TRBV5-6 to TRBJ1-1; 10 nucleotides align to TRBD1. The V segment lost 2 bases and the J segment 3 bases; nucleotides outside the gene matches: 4. The CDR3 contains 15 residues. CDR1 and CDR2 (germline): SGHDT, YYEEEE. CDR3 in DNA: TGTGCCAGCAGCTTTGGGACAGGGGCCGACACTGAAGCTTTCTTT. It encodes CASSFGTGADTEAFF.

Only a few counts were recorded for this clone. V is TRBV5-1 and J is TRBJ1-1; 11 bases map to TRBD1. Per the germline V gene, CDR1 is SGHRS and CDR2 is YFSETQ. Unmatched junction bases numbered 9, after V lost 4 bases and J lost 10 bases. The CDR3 has 14 amino acids. CDR3 in DNA: TGCGCCAGCAGCCCCGGGGCGGGGACAGGGGGAGCTTTCTTT. Translated, it gives CASSPGAGTGGAFF.

The chain has TRBV30 and TRBJ1-1; the D is unclear. Trimming removed 2 bases at V and 1 base at J, with 8 bases between. Germline CDR1 GTSNPN, CDR2 SVGIG (reference sequence). The CDR3 length is 13 residues. The CDR3 bases are TGTGCCTGGAGTAGGCAGGAGAACACTGAAGCTTTCTTT. This sequence encodes CAWSRQENTEAFF.

V and J are TRBV11-3 and TRBJ2-2; 7 positions agree with TRBD1. The CDR3 contains 16 residues. V was clipped by 1 base and J by 3 bases; unmatched bases: 5. Per germline, CDR1 SGHNT and CDR2 YENEEA. CDR3 in amino acids: CASSLGVQGYTGELFF. CDR3 nucleotides: TGTGCCAGCAGCTTAGGAGTACAGGGGTACACCGGGGAGCTGTTTTTT.

This clone has more than one count but fewer than ten. The chain employs TRBV7-9 and TRBJ2-6; the D is unclear. Trimming left V 0 bases short and J 3 bases short, with 0 bases between. This CDR3 has 13 amino acids. Per germline, CDR1 SEHNR and CDR2 FQNEAQ (reference sequence). Written as DNA, the CDR3 is TGTGCCAGCAGCTTAGCTGGGGCCAACGTCCTGACTTTC. Translating it yields CASSLAGANVLTF.

This chain connects TRBV23-1 to TRBJ2-3; D is ambiguous. TRBV23-1 is marked as an open reading frame, function uncertain. The CDR3 spans 13 residues. The V gene lost 7 bases and the J gene lost 5 bases, with 13 bases spanning the gap. The chain's CDR3 is CASTQLYGDTQYF. The DNA of the CDR3 is TGCGCCAGCACCCAACTTTATGGAGATACGCAGTATTTT.

The rearrangement links TRBV19 to TRBJ2-5; weak D call: TRBD2 (6 bases). This CDR3 contains 15 residues. Trimming removed 3 bases from V and 5 bases from J, with 16 bases in between. Germline V lookup: CDR1 LNHDA, CDR2 SQIVND (reference sequence). The CDR3 region has the DNA TGTGCCAGTAGTATGGCCGGGTCGGAGGGCGAGACCCAGTACTTC. The encoded protein is CASSMAGSEGETQYF.

The CDR3 bases are TGTGCCAGCAGCCTGACTAGCAACACCGGGGAGCTGTTTTTT. It is translated as CASSLTSNTGELFF. The chain recombines TRBV7-9 with TRBJ2-2; 7 bases are shared with TRBD2. The CDR3 loop spans 14 amino acids. In germline, CDR1 is SEHNR, CDR2 FQNEAQ (reference sequence). V lost 5 bases, J lost 2 bases, and 2 bases stayed unmatched. The variable domain in full, completed from reference TRBV7-9 and TRBJ2-2, reads DTGVSQNPRHKITKRGQNVTFRCDPISEHNRLYWYRQTLGQGPEFLTYFQNEAQLEKSRLLSDRFSAERPKGSFSTLEIQRTEQGDSAMYLCASSLTSNTGELFFGEGSRLTVL.

This clone was seen only a few times. The J gene is TRBJ2-3, the V gene TRBV5-5; 8 bases fit TRBD2. Germline CDR1 SGHKS, CDR2 YYEKEE (reference sequence). The V and J ends lost 0 bases and 4 bases, in that order; junction bases with no gene match: 7. This CDR3 spans 16 amino acids. The chain's CDR3 is CASSLAVAGSSDTQYF. For the CDR3, the DNA is TGTGCCAGCAGCTTGGCTGTAGCGGGGAGCTCAGATACGCAGTATTTT. Using reference TRBV5-5 and TRBJ2-3 for the parts outside the CDR3, the full variable domain is DAGVTQSPTHLIKTRGQQVTLRCSPISGHKSVSWYQQVLGQGPQFIFQYYEKEERGRGNFPDRFSARQFPNYSSELNVNALLLGDSALYLCASSLAVAGSSDTQYFGPGTRLTVL.

This clone was detected once. The rearrangement joins TRBV6-5 to TRBJ1-3; no definite D call. CDR1 is MNHEY and CDR2 is SVGAGI in the germline V gene. The length of the CDR3 is 14 residues. V lost 6 bases and J 0 bases, leaving 9 bases between the germline ends. CDR3 residues: CASRRLASGNTIYF. CDR3 bases: TGTGCCAGCAGAAGACTGGCCTCTGGAAACACCATATATTTT.

This clone occurred a few times. The rearrangement uses TRBV3-1 (or the pseudogene TRBV3-2) and TRBJ1-1; D may be TRBD1 (6 bases). Germline V gene data show CDR1 as LGHDT and CDR2 as YNNKEL (reference sequence). V was pared by 3 bases and J by 4 bases, with 9 bases between. The length of the CDR3 is 13 residues. DNA for the CDR3: TGTGCCAGCAGCCATGTCAGGGGCACTGAAGCTTTCTTT. It translates to CASSHVRGTEAFF.